Listed here is a single TCR beta chain. Its antigen is not known. This sequence may be a read error, since a much larger clone differs from it by one base. In this CDR3 the conserved last residue, phenylalanine or tryptophan, is missing, so a read error is likely. Each CDR3 protein gets one entry after TCRdb re-called the reads with MiXCR. This repertoire shows 100,000 or so distinct CDR3 sequences, 16% found once; its top ten account for more than 7%. Per germline, CDR1 GTSNPN and CDR2 SVGIG (reference sequence). V lost 0 bases and J 2 bases, leaving 13 bases between the germline ends. The CDR3 is 15 amino acids. These data are taken from a study of T cell repertoires in cytomegalovirus infection. Study details: Evidence of both CMV infection and a matching HLA type came from public TCR beta signatures.

Study-wide results and limits: People with CMV and the relevant HLA were identified by cumulative public TCR beta family frequency.

The sequenced material came from PBMCs. V is TRBV30 and J is TRBJ1-1; D uncertain. The sequence was obtained from a human donor in good health (CMV status not recorded). Some clones in this sample may be carry-over from other donors' samples. The CDR3 spells CAWSVNGGINTEAFI. In nucleotides, the CDR3 is TGTGCCTGGAGTGTTAATGGAGGGATCAACACTGAAGCTTTCATT.